The entry that follows covers one TCR beta chain sequence. Germline CDR1 LGHNA, CDR2 YSLEER. J was trimmed by 2 bases and V by 1 base; bases with no gene match: 3. This CDR3 comprises 15 residues. This sample was taken from a study of OX40 agonist ivuxolimab in advanced cancers. At the level of the study: Ivuxolimab is a fully human IgG2 antibody that activates OX40 (CD134). Dose-escalation patients had hepatocellular carcinoma, melanoma, renal cell or head and neck cancer. Partial responses, seen in three patients, involved one hepatocellular carcinoma and two cutaneous melanomas.

Some clones are missing from TCRdb's copy, which holds only in-frame ones; the method was immunoSEQ multiplex PCR. The repertoire holds some 52,000 clones, with 85% to 95% as singletons. Patients were ruled out by autoimmune disease history or systemic immunosuppression. V is TRBV4-3 and J is TRBJ2-7, with 9 bases fitting TRBD2. The TCR comes from an adult with an advanced solid tumor such as melanoma, head and neck, liver or kidney cancer. The sample here was CD4+ or CD8+ T cells sorted from blood, taken in a trial of the OX40 agonist ivuxolimab. The CDR3 loop is CASSQGVAGAYEQYF. CDR3 coding DNA: TGCGCCAGCAGCCAAGGAGTAGCGGGAGCCTACGAGCAGTACTTC.